These 11 T cell receptor beta chains originate from one sample sequenced in a study of blood T cells in healthy people across ages. Together with a sample-barcoded 5' primer, a J-beta primer mix was included in a second PCR lasting about 6 to 11 cycles. TCRdb reprocessed the 5' RACE reads via MiXCR and lists one record per CDR3 protein. The sample holds about 760,000 distinct CDR3 sequences, 25% seen once. Separately, the same data were catalogued under a study of T cells of mothers and their children.

Input material: blood. The receptors shown here come from a boy aged 10-17 years in good health.

The V gene is TRBV10-3, the J gene TRBJ2-5; tentatively, D is TRBD1 (5 bases). The assigned J gene may be wrong: the sequence end matches TRBJ2-7 better. This CDR3 is built from 12 residues. CDR1 and CDR2 from the germline V gene are ENHRY and SYGVKD. The CDR3 region has the DNA TGTGCCATCAGTCATGGGGCCATCGAGCAGTACTTC. Its translation is CAISHGAIEQYF.

This clonotype has a handful of counts. The chain combines TRBV20-1 with TRBJ1-4; no clear D gene. CDR1 and CDR2 from the germline V gene are DFQATT and SNEGSKA (reference sequence). The CDR3 totals 13 residues. The CDR3 DNA reads TGCAACTACCGGCGGAACTTTAATGAAAAACTGTTTTTT. Translated: CNYRRNFNEKLFF.

J is TRBJ2-5 and V is TRBV20-1, with D perhaps matching TRBD2 (5 bases). V lost 3 bases, J lost 2 bases, and 13 bases lay in between. This CDR3 region has 14 residues. Germline CDR1 is DFQATT and CDR2 is SNEGSKA (reference sequence). Here the CDR3 reads CSARSRTLQETQYF. Here the CDR3 DNA reads TGCAGTGCTAGGAGTCGGACTTTACAAGAGACCCAGTACTTC.

The V gene is TRBV27, the J gene TRBJ1-1, with D perhaps matching TRBD1 (6 bases). Germline lookup yields CDR1 MNHEY and CDR2 SMNVEV (reference sequence). Trimming removed 7 bases at V and 7 bases at J, with 19 bases between. This CDR3 region has 14 residues. The CDR3 DNA reads as TGTGCCAGCACCCTGAGGGGGGGTAGGGGTGAAGCTTTCTTT. Translation gives CASTLRGGRGEAFF.

This clonotype was detected only a few times. V is TRBV3-1 and J is TRBJ2-2; D is possibly TRBD1 or TRBD2 (5 bases each). Germline lookup yields CDR1 LGHDT and CDR2 YNNKEL (reference sequence). V was cut by 6 bases and J by 3 bases, with 11 bases left in between. This CDR3 is 14 amino acids long. The CDR3 sequence: CASSRGADTGELFF. The CDR3 bases are TGTGCCAGCAGTAGAGGGGCCGACACCGGGGAGCTGTTTTTT.

This clonotype was counted a few times. This rearrangement joins TRBV6-5 to TRBJ1-1; tentative D call: TRBD1 (6 bases). CDR3 size: 14 residues. Between the trimmed V and J ends, which lost 7 bases and 0 bases, there was a span of 12 bases. Germline assignment: CDR1 MNHEY and CDR2 SVGAGI. This CDR3 is CASTRTDMNTEAFF. CDR3 sequence (DNA): TGTGCCAGCACCCGGACAGATATGAACACTGAAGCTTTCTTT.

The rearrangement links TRBV5-6 to TRBJ2-1; 12 bases are a match to TRBD2. This CDR3 is 19 amino acids long. Trimming took 4 bases from V and 0 from J; bases not matched to a gene: 11. Germline V gene sequence: CDR1 SGHDT, CDR2 YYEEEE. The CDR3 sequence: CASSLGLAGIYGSYNEQFF. CDR3 nucleotide sequence: TGTGCCAGCAGCCTAGGACTAGCGGGGATTTACGGCTCCTACAATGAGCAGTTCTTC.

There are a few counts of this clonotype. The CDR3 loop is CASSSKTSPHGYTF. CDR3 DNA sequence: TGTGCCAGCAGTTCTAAGACATCTCCTCATGGCTACACCTTC. The V gene is TRBV6-2 or TRBV6-3, the J gene TRBJ1-2; no firm D call. Germline V lookup: CDR1 MNHEY, CDR2 SVGEGT. Trimming removed 4 bases from V and 6 bases from J, with 15 bases in between. CDR3 size: 14 residues.

Only a few counts were recorded for this clonotype. This chain joins TRBV7-2 and TRBJ2-3; the match to TRBD2 covers 7 bases. The CDR3 contains 16 residues. Trimming removed 6 bases from V and 6 bases from J; junction bases left unmatched: 15. Germline lookup yields CDR1 SGHTA and CDR2 FQGNSA. The CDR3 DNA reads TGTGCCAGCAGGCTTGCGGCCAGACTAGCTTGGGATACGCAGTATTTT. Translation gives CASRLAARLAWDTQYF.

This clonotype turned up a few times. The chain uses TRBV4-1 and TRBJ2-1; 8 nucleotides agree with TRBD2. CDR1 is MGHRA and CDR2 is YSYEKL in the germline V gene. V lost 0 bases and J lost 6; bases outside the gene matches: 19. This CDR3 contains 20 residues. In nucleotides, the CDR3 is TGCGCCAGCAGCCAAGATGCACTAGCGGAGATGACTAGCTTAAGCAATGAGCAGTTCTTC. It encodes CASSQDALAEMTSLSNEQFF.

The chain is built from TRBV7-3 and TRBJ2-2, with TRBD2 identical over 12 bases. The CDR3 totals 18 residues. Germline V gene data show CDR1 as SGHTA and CDR2 as FQGTGA. The V gene end was trimmed by 5 bases and the J gene end by 3 bases; junction bases not matched to a gene: 10. CDR3 loop: CASSISSGGARDTGELFF. The CDR3 DNA sequence: TGTGCCAGCAGCATCTCTAGCGGGGGGGCTCGGGACACCGGGGAGCTGTTTTTT.